This T cell receptor beta chain was identified in a study of blood T cell repertoires in COVID-19. Study context: From the United States, Italy and Spain came samples of acute and convalescent COVID-19. Sources were T cells, B-cell-depleted T cells, or PBMCs; the material itself was cDNA or gDNA.

As handled by the study authors: Amplification from reference gene primers served as the basis for estimated nucleated cell counts. Profiled with immunoSEQ multiplex PCR; TCRdb holds only in-frame clones, not every one. V and J calls and clone size are as listed in that table; D and trimming were resolved from the DNA. Seen here are nearly 300,000 clones, approximately 89% observed once, and the top ten hold approximately 7.2%. Germline trimming cut 6 bases from V and 8 bases from J; bases unmatched to any gene: 13. In germline, CDR1 is LGHDT, CDR2 YNNKEL (reference sequence). CDR3 length: 16 amino acids.

Specimen: peripheral blood. The origin of this receptor is a woman aged 30 to 39 who had recovered from COVID-19. The chain has TRBV3-1 (or the pseudogene TRBV3-2) and TRBJ1-6, with 7 bases that match TRBD1. The CDR3 sequence is CASSRSFGTVDSPLHF. For the CDR3, the DNA is TGTGCCAGCAGTAGGAGCTTCGGGACAGTTGATTCACCCCTCCACTTT.